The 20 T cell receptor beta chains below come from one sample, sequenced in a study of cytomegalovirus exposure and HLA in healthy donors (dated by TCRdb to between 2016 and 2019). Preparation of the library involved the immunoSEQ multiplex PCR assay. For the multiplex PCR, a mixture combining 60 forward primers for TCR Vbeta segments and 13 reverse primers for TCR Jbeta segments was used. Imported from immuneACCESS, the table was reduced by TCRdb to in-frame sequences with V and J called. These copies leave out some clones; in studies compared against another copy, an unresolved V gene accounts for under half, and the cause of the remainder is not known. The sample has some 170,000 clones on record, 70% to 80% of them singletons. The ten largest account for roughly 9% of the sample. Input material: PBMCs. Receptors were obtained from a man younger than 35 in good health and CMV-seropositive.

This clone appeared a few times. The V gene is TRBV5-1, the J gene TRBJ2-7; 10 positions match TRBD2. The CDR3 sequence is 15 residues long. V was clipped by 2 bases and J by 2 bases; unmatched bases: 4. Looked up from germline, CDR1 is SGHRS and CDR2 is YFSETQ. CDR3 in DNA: TGCGCCAGCAGCTTCGGCGGGACTAGCGCCTACGAGCAGTACTTC. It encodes CASSFGGTSAYEQYF.

The CDR3 DNA is TGTGCCAGCAGCGTAGTGGGGCTTGGGGAGCAGTACTTC. Its translation: CASSVVGLGEQYF. This chain uses TRBV9 with TRBJ2-7; D possibly corresponds to TRBD1 (5 bases). CDR1 SGDLS and CDR2 YYNGEE come from the germline V gene. The CDR3 has 13 amino acids. V lost 0 bases to trimming and J lost 7 bases, with 11 bases between them.

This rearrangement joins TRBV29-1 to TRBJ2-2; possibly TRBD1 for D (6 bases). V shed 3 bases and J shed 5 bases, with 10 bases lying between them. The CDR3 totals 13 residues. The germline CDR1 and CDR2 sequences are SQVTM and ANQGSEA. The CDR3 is CSVDPTGTGELFF. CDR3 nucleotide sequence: TGCAGCGTTGACCCAACAGGGACCGGGGAGCTGTTTTTT.

The DNA for the CDR3 is TGTGCCAGCAGTGAATATTCAGGAAACACCATATATTTT. This sequence encodes CASSEYSGNTIYF. The rearrangement uses TRBV25-1 and TRBJ1-3; D uncertain. CDR3 length equals 13 residues. CDR1 and CDR2 (germline): MGHDK, SYGVNS. V lost 0 bases and J lost 4, with 4 bases in between.

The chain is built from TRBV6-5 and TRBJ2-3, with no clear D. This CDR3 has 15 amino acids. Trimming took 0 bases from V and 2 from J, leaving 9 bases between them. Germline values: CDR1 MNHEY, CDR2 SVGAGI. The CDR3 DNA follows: TGTGCCAGCAGTTACTCCCACGGTATCACAGATACGCAGTATTTT. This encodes CASSYSHGITDTQYF.

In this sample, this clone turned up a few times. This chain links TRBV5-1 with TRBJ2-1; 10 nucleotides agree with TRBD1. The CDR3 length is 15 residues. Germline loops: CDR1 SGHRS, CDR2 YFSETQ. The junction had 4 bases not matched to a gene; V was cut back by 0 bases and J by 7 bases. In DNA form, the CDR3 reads TGCGCCAGCAGCTTGGGACAGGGGGCAGCTAATGAGCAGTTCTTC. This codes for CASSLGQGAANEQFF.

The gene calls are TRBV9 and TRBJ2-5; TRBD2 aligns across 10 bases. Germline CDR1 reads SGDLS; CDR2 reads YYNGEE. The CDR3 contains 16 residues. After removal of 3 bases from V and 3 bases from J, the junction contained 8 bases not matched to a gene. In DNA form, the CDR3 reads TGTGCCAGCAGCGACCGGACTAGCGGAAATGAAGAGACCCAGTACTTC. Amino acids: CASSDRTSGNEETQYF.

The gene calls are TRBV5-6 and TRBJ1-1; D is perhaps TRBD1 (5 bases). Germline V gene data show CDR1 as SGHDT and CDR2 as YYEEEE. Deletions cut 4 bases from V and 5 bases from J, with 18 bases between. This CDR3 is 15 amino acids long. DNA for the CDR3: TGTGCCAGCAGCCCGGGGACGGGAGCTTGGACTGAAGCTTTCTTT. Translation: CASSPGTGAWTEAFF.

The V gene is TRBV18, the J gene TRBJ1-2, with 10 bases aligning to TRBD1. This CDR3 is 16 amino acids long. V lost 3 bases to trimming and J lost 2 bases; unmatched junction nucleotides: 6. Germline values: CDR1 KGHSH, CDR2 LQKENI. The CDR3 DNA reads TGTGCCAGCTCACCGGGGACAGGGGATTTGAACTATGGCTACACCTTC. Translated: CASSPGTGDLNYGYTF.

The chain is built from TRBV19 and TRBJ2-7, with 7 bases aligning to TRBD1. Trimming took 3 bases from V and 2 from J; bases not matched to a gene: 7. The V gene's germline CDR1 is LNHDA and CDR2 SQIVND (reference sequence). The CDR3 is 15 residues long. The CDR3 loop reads CASSIGVQGAYEQYF. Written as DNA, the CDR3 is TGTGCCAGTAGTATTGGGGTTCAGGGGGCCTACGAGCAGTACTTC. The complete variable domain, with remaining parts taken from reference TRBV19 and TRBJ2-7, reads DGGITQSPKYLFRKEGQNVTLSCEQNLNHDAMYWYRQDPGQGLRLIYYSQIVNDFQKGDIAEGYSVSREKKESFPLTVTSAQKNPTAFYLCASSIGVQGAYEQYFGPGTRLTVT.

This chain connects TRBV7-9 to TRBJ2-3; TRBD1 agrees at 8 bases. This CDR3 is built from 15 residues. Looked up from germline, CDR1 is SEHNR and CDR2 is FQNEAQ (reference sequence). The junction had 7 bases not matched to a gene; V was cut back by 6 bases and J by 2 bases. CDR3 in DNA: TGTGCCAGCAGGCCTGCGGGACAGGCCACAGATACGCAGTATTTT. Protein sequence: CASRPAGQATDTQYF.

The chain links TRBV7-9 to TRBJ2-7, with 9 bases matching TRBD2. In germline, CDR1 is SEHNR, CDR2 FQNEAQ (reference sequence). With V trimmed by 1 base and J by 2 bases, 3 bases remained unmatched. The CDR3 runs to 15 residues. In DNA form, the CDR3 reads TGTGCCAGCAGCTTAGGGGCTAGCGGGGCCTACGAGCAGTACTTC. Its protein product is CASSLGASGAYEQYF.

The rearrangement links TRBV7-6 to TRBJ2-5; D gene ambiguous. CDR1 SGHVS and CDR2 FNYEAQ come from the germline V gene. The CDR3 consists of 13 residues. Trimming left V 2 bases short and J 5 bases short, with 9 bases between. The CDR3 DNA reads TGTGCCAGCAGCTTACTCTCGCGGGAGACCCAGTACTTC. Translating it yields CASSLLSRETQYF.

The CDR3 loop is CASSPGLVGYNEQFF. Written as DNA, the CDR3 is TGTGCCAGTAGTCCGGGACTAGTCGGATACAATGAGCAGTTCTTC. The V and J genes are TRBV19 and TRBJ2-1; 8 nucleotides agree with TRBD2. The germline gives CDR1 LNHDA, CDR2 SQIVND (reference sequence). Trimming at V came to 5 bases and at J to 4 bases, leaving 7 bases not matched to a gene. The CDR3 covers 15 residues.

CDR3 in DNA: TGTGCCAGCAGTTTAGCGACAGATCGGCCCCTCCACTTT. Translated: CASSLATDRPLHF. V gene TRBV27 combines with J gene TRBJ1-6; D may be TRBD1 (5 bases). V was pared by 2 bases and J by 13 bases, with 12 bases between. Per the germline V gene, CDR1 is MNHEY and CDR2 is SMNVEV (reference sequence). This CDR3 is 13 amino acids long.

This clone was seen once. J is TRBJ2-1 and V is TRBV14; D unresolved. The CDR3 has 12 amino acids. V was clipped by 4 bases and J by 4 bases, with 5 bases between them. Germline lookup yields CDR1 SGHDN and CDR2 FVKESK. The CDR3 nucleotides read TGTGCCAGCAGCCTCCGGTACAATGAGCAGTTCTTC. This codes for CASSLRYNEQFF.

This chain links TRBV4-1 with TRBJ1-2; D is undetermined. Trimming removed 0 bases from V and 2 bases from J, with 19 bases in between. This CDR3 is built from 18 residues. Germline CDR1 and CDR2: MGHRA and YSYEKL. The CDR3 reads CASSQDLKELRGNYGYTF. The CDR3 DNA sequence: TGCGCCAGCAGCCAAGATCTAAAAGAGCTAAGAGGCAACTATGGCTACACCTTC.

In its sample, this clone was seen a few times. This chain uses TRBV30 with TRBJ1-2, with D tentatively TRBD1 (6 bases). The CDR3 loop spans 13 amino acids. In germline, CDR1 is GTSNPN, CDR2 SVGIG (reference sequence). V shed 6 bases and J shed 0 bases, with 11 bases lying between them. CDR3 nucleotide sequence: TGTGCCTGCCGACCAGGGGCTAACTATGGCTACACCTTC. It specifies CACRPGANYGYTF.

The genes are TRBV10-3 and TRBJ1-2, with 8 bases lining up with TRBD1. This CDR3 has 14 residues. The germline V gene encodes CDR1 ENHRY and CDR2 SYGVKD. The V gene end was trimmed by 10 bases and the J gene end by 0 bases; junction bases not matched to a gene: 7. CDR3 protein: CATQGEPSNYGYTF. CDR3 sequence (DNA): TGTGCCACACAGGGGGAACCTTCTAACTATGGCTACACCTTC.

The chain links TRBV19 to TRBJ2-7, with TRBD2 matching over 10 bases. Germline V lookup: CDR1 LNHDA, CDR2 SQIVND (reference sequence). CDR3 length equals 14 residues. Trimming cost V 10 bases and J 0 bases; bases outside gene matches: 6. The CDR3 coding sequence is TGTGCCACAACGCCTAGCGGGAGCTCCTACGAGCAGTACTTC. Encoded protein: CATTPSGSSYEQYF. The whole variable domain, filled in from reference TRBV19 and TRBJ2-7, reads DGGITQSPKYLFRKEGQNVTLSCEQNLNHDAMYWYRQDPGQGLRLIYYSQIVNDFQKGDIAEGYSVSREKKESFPLTVTSAQKNPTAFYLCATTPSGSSYEQYFGPGTRLTVT.